The 17 T cell receptor beta chains listed next were all sequenced from one sample in a study of memory CD8 T cells in hepatitis C reinfection. Produced via immunoSEQ multiplex PCR; TCRdb's table is partial and in-frame only. Found here are tens of thousands of clones, 89% of them singletons; the top ten hold 1%. Time point indicated: pre-reinfection, 55 to 20 weeks before reinfection detection. The sorted cells went straight to TCR sequencing with no prior in vitro expansion. Sample: naive CD8+ T cells sorted from blood. These receptors originate from a man younger than 35 with hepatitis C virus infection.

The chain couples TRBV5-4 to TRBJ2-1; D is uncertain. The CDR3 sequence is 12 residues long. V was shortened by 4 bases and J by 3 bases, with 5 bases between the two germline ends. Germline lookup yields CDR1 SGHNT and CDR2 YYREEE (reference sequence). The CDR3 DNA reads TGTGCCAGCAGCAACTACTACAATGAGCAGTTCTTC. Translated: CASSNYYNEQFF.

V usage is TRBV7-2 and J usage is TRBJ1-1, with D tentatively TRBD1 (6 bases). Germline V gene sequence: CDR1 SGHTA, CDR2 FQGNSA. Trimming removed 5 bases from V and 1 base from J, with 8 bases in between. This CDR3 has 13 residues. The CDR3 loop is CASSPTGNTEAFF. CDR3 DNA sequence: TGTGCCAGCAGCCCGACAGGGAACACTGAAGCTTTCTTT.

The chain links TRBV5-5 to TRBJ1-1; 7 bases map to TRBD1. V lost 4 bases, J lost 4 bases, and 10 bases stayed unmatched. Per germline, CDR1 SGHKS and CDR2 YYEKEE (reference sequence). This CDR3 region has 15 residues. CDR3 sequence reads: CASSASTGLGTEAFF. In DNA, the CDR3 is TGTGCCAGCAGCGCGTCGACAGGGTTGGGCACTGAAGCTTTCTTT.

V usage is TRBV14 and J usage is TRBJ2-5; unclear D gene. From germline, CDR1 is SGHDN and CDR2 FVKESK. V was clipped by 0 bases and J by 5 bases, with 13 bases between them. The CDR3 has 15 residues. Written as DNA, the CDR3 is TGTGCCAGCAGCCAAGAGAGTATCTATATCGAGACCCAGTACTTC. It is translated as CASSQESIYIETQYF. Complete variable domain (other parts from reference TRBV14 and TRBJ2-5): EAGVTQFPSHSVIEKGQTVTLRCDPISGHDNLYWYRRVMGKEIKFLLHFVKESKQDESGMPNNRFLAERTGGTYSTLKVQPAELEDSGVYFCASSQESIYIETQYFGPGTRLLVL.

V gene TRBV28 combines with J gene TRBJ2-1, with 9 bases lining up with TRBD1. This CDR3 is 15 amino acids long. Germline CDR1 MDHEN, CDR2 SYDVKM. Trimming took 6 bases from V and 5 from J; bases not matched to a gene: 8. CDR3 region: CASSRPGQGHNEQFF. CDR3 bases: TGTGCCAGCAGCCGACCGGGACAGGGTCACAATGAGCAGTTCTTC.

This clone was observed a single time. This sequence joins TRBV28 and TRBJ2-3, with D possibly matching TRBD2 (5 bases). Germline values: CDR1 MDHEN, CDR2 SYDVKM. V was shortened by 3 bases and J by 0 bases, with 10 bases between the two germline ends. The CDR3 has 15 residues. In DNA form, the CDR3 reads TGTGCCAGCAGTTTGGGAGCGGCTAGCACAGATACGCAGTATTTT. Translated: CASSLGAASTDTQYF.

The rearrangement joins TRBV13 to TRBJ2-7, with 15 bases fitting TRBD2. The ends lost 5 bases at V and 3 bases at J; junction bases unmatched: 5. The germline CDR1 and CDR2 sequences are PRHDT and FYEKMQ (reference sequence). This CDR3 has 16 residues. CDR3 residues: CASSPGLAGGRYEQYF. CDR3 nucleotides: TGTGCCAGCAGCCCGGGACTAGCGGGAGGTCGCTACGAGCAGTACTTC. Supplemented by reference TRBV13 and TRBJ2-7, the full variable domain reads AAGVIQSPRHLIKEKRETATLKCYPIPRHDTVYWYQQGPGQDPQFLISFYEKMQSDKGSIPDRFSAQQFSDYHSELNMSSLELGDSALYFCASSPGLAGGRYEQYFGPGTRLTVT.

The CDR3 is CASSVGGQGPSPLHF. The CDR3 DNA reads as TGTGCCAGCAGCGTAGGGGGACAGGGGCCTTCACCCCTCCACTTT. The gene calls are TRBV9 and TRBJ1-6; 10 nucleotides line up with TRBD1. The CDR3 contains 15 residues. Germline CDR1 is SGDLS and CDR2 is YYNGEE. J lost 9 bases, V lost 0 bases, and 3 bases had no gene match.

The rearrangement uses TRBV4-1 and TRBJ2-7; 11 bases map to TRBD2. Per germline, CDR1 MGHRA and CDR2 YSYEKL. V gave up 4 bases and J gave up 5 bases; unmatched junction bases: 4. The CDR3 runs 14 residues. CDR3 region: CASSPTSGKDEQYF. The CDR3, as DNA: TGCGCCAGCAGCCCGACTAGCGGGAAGGACGAGCAGTACTTC.

This clone was detected only a few times. The chain recombines TRBV4-1 with TRBJ1-5; 7 bases align to TRBD1. This CDR3 comprises 16 residues. Germline CDR1 is MGHRA and CDR2 is YSYEKL. V shed 5 bases, J shed 0 bases, and the junction held 7 bases outside the gene matches. CDR3 amino acids: CASSARTGDSNQPQHF. In DNA, the CDR3 is TGCGCCAGCAGCGCCCGGACAGGTGATAGCAATCAGCCCCAGCATTTT.

This clone was picked up one time. The J gene is TRBJ1-2, the V gene TRBV2, with TRBD1 matching over 10 bases. Germline values: CDR1 SNHLY, CDR2 FYNNEI. The ends lost 3 bases at V and 8 bases at J; junction bases unmatched: 6. The CDR3 loop spans 14 amino acids. CDR3 residues: CASSERTGGNGYTF. The CDR3 bases are TGTGCCAGCAGTGAGAGGACAGGGGGTAACGGCTACACCTTC.

The chain joins TRBV19 to TRBJ2-7; a possible D gene is TRBD1 (6 bases). The length of the CDR3 is 15 residues. Trimming cost V 5 bases and J 0 bases, with 14 bases left between them. The germline gives CDR1 LNHDA, CDR2 SQIVND (reference sequence). CDR3 in DNA: TGTGCCAGTAGTTTTGGGACACCACACTCCTACGAGCAGTACTTC. As protein: CASSFGTPHSYEQYF.

V and J are TRBV4-1 and TRBJ1-5; no firm D call. The CDR3 runs 15 residues. Trimming removed 1 base at V and 5 bases at J, with 12 bases between. Germline V gene data show CDR1 as MGHRA and CDR2 as YSYEKL. CDR3 DNA: TGCGCCAGCAGCCAAGGCCCCGGTCCCTATCAGCCCCAGCATTTT. The encoded protein is CASSQGPGPYQPQHF.

The rearrangement uses TRBV5-4 and TRBJ2-7; TRBD1 is a possible D gene (5 bases). The CDR3 runs to 15 residues. Trimming removed 5 bases from V and 3 bases from J, with 18 bases in between. In germline, CDR1 is SGHNT, CDR2 YYREEE (reference sequence). Here the CDR3 reads CASSFQGSGSYEQYF. In nucleotides, the CDR3 is TGTGCCAGCAGTTTTCAGGGATCGGGCAGCTACGAGCAGTACTTC.

The V call is TRBV30, the J call TRBJ1-1; D not resolved. Trimming took off 0 bases at V and 1 base at J, with 9 bases between the two ends. The CDR3 spans 14 residues. CDR1 is GTSNPN, CDR2 SVGIG, per germline (reference sequence). The CDR3: CAWSVLGPNTEAFF. CDR3 sequence (DNA): TGTGCCTGGAGTGTTCTAGGCCCGAACACTGAAGCTTTCTTT.

The table lists this clone with a few counts. The chain employs TRBV27 and TRBJ1-5; the match to TRBD1 covers 9 bases. Germline-derived CDR1 and CDR2 are MNHEY and SMNVEV (reference sequence). The CDR3 has 15 amino acids. Trimming at V came to 4 bases and at J to 7 bases, leaving 8 bases not matched to a gene. Here the CDR3 DNA reads TGTGCCAGCAGTTCGGGACAGGGAGCGGAACAGCCCCAGCATTTT. Residues: CASSSGQGAEQPQHF.

The CDR3 protein is CASSMGLANEQFF. The CDR3 DNA follows: TGTGCCAGTAGTATGGGACTAGCCAATGAGCAGTTCTTC. The chain is built from TRBV19 and TRBJ2-1; 9 nucleotides align to TRBD2. With V trimmed by 3 bases and J by 6 bases, 0 bases remained unmatched. This CDR3 has 13 amino acids. The germline V gene has CDR1 LNHDA and CDR2 SQIVND (reference sequence).